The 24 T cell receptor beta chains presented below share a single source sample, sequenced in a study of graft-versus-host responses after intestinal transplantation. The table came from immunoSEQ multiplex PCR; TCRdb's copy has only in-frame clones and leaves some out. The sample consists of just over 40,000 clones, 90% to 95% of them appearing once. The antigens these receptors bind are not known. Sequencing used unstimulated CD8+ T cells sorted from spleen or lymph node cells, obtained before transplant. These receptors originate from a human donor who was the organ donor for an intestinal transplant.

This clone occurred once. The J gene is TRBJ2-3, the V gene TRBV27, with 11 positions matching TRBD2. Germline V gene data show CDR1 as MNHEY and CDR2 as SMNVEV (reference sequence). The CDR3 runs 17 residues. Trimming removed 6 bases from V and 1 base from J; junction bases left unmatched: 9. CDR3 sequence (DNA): TGTGCCAGCAGCCGACCCGGGACTAGCGGCCGCACAGATACGCAGTATTTT. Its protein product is CASSRPGTSGRTDTQYF.

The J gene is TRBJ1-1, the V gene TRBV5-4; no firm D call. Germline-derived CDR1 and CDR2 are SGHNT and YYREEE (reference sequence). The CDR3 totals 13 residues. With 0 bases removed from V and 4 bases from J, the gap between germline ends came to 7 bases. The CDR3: CASSLGGATEAFF. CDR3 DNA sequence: TGTGCCAGCAGCTTGGGTGGTGCCACTGAAGCTTTCTTT.

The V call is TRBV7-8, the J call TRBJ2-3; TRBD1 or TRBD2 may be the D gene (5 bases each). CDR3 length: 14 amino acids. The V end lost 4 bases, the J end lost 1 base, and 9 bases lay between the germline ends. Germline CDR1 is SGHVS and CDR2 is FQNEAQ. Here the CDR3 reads CASSSWDRTDTQYF. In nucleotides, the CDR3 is TGTGCCAGCAGCTCCTGGGACCGCACAGATACGCAGTATTTT.

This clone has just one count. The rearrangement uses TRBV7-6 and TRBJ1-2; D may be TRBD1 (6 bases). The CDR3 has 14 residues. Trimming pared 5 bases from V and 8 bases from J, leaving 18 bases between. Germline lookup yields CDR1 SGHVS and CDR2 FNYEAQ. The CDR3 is CASSPVGGARGYTF. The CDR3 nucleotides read TGTGCCAGCAGCCCCGTGGGGGGGGCGCGAGGCTACACCTTC.

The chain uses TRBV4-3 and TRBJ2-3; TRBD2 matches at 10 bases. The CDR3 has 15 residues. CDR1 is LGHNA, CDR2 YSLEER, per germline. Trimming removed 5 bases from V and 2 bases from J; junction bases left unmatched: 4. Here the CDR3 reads CASSFSGGITDTQYF. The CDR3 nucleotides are TGCGCCAGCAGCTTTAGCGGGGGGATCACAGATACGCAGTATTTT.

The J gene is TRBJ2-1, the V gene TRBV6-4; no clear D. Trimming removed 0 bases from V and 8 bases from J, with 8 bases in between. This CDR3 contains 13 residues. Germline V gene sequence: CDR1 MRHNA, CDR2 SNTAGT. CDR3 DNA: TGTGCCAGCAGTGACTCTGGGCCGGATGAGCAGTTCTTC. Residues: CASSDSGPDEQFF.

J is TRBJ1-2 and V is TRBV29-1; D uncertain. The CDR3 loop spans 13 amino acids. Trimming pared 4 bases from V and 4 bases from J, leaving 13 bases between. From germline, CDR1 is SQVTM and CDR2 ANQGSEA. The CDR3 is CSVAGGSSYGYTF. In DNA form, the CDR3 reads TGCAGCGTTGCAGGAGGATCGTCCTATGGCTACACCTTC.

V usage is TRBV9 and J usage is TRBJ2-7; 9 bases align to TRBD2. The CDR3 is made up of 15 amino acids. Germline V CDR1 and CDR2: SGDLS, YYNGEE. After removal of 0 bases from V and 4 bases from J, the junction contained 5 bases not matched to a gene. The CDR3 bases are TGTGCCAGCAGCGTAGGAAGCGGGGGGTCGTACGAGCAGTACTTC. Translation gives CASSVGSGGSYEQYF. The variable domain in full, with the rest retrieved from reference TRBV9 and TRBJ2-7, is DSGVTQTPKHLITATGQRVTLRCSPRSGDLSVYWYQQSLDQGLQFLIQYYNGEERAKGNILERFSAQQFPDLHSELNLSSLELGDSALYFCASSVGSGGSYEQYFGPGTRLTVT.

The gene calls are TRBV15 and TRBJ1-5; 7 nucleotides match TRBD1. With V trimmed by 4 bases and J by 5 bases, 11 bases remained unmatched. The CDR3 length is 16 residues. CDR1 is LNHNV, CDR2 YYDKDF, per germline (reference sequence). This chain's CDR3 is CATSTLGQTNHQPQHF. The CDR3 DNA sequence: TGTGCCACCAGCACCTTGGGACAGACGAACCATCAGCCCCAGCATTTT.

CDR3 residues: CASSLESRLNTEAFF. Written as DNA, the CDR3 is TGTGCCAGCAGCTTAGAGTCCAGATTGAACACTGAAGCTTTCTTT. J is TRBJ1-1 and V is TRBV11-2; D uncertain. CDR3 length: 15 amino acids. Between the trimmed V and J ends, which lost 0 bases and 0 bases, there was a span of 8 bases. From germline, CDR1 is SGHAT and CDR2 FQNNGV.

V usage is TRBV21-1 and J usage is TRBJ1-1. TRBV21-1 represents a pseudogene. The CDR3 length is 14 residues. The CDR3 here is CASSKVNGNTEAFF. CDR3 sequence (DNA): TGTGCCAGCAGCAAAGTTAACGGGAACACTGAAGCTTTCTTT.

In DNA form, the CDR3 reads TGTGCCAGCAGTTTCGGGGGAAACACTGAAGCTTTCTTT. Its translation is CASSFGGNTEAFF. The chain recombines TRBV27 with TRBJ1-1, with D possibly TRBD1 on 5 matching bases. There are 13 residues in the CDR3. The germline CDR1 and CDR2 sequences are MNHEY and SMNVEV (reference sequence). V was cut by 3 bases and J by 2 bases, with 7 bases left in between.

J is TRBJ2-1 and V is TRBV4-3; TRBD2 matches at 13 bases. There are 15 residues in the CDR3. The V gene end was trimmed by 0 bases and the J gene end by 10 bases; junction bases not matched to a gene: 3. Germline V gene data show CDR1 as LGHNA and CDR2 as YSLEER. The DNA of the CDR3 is TGCGCCAGCAGCCAAGATAGACTAGCGGGGGGAGAGCAGTTCTTC. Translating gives CASSQDRLAGGEQFF.

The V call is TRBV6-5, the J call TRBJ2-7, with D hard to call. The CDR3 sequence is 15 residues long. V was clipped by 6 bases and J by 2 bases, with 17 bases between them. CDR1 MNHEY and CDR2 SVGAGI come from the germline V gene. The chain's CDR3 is CASSAAAGGTYEQYF. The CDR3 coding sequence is TGTGCCAGCAGCGCGGCGGCAGGTGGCACCTACGAGCAGTACTTC.

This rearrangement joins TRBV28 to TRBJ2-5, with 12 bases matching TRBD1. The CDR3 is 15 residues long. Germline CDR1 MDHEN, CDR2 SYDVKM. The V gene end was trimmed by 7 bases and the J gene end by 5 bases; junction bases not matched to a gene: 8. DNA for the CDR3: TGTGCCAGCACTCTGGGACAGGGGGCTTTCGAGACCCAGTACTTC. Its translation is CASTLGQGAFETQYF.

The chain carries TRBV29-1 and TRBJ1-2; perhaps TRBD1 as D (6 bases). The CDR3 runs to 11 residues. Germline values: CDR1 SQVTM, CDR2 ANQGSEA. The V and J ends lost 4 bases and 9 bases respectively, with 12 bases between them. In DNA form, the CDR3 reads TGCAGCGTTGTAGAACAGGGACGCTACACCTTC. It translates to CSVVEQGRYTF. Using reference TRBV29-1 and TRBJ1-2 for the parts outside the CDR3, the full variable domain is SAVISQKPSRDICQRGTSLTIQCQVDSQVTMMFWYRQQPGQSLTLIATANQGSEATYESGFVIDKFPISRPNLTFSTLTVSNMSPEDSSIYLCSVVEQGRYTFGSGTRLTVV.

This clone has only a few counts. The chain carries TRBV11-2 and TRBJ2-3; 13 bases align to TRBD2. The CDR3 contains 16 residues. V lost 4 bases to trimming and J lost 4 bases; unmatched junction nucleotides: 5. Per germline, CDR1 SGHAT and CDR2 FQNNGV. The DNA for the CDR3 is TGTGCCAGCAGCTCACTAGCGGGGGGGCTCGCAGATACGCAGTATTTT. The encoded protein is CASSSLAGGLADTQYF.

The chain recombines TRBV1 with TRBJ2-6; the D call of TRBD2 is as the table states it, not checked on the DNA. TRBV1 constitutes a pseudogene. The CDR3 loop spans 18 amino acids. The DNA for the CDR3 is TGCACCAGCAGTCGCGTATGTTTGTGCAAAAGTCGGGCCAACGTCCTGACTTTC. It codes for CTSSRVCLCKSRANVLTF.

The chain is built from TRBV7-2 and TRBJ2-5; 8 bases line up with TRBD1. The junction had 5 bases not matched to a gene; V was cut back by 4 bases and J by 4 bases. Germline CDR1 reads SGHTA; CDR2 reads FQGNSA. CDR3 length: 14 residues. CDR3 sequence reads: CASSSPTGVETQYF. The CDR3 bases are TGTGCCAGCAGCTCCCCGACAGGGGTAGAGACCCAGTACTTC. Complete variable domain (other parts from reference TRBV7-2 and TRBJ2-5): GAGVSQSPSNKVTEKGKDVELRCDPISGHTALYWYRQSLGQGLEFLIYFQGNSAPDKSGLPSDRFSAERTGGSVSTLTIQRTQQEDSAVYLCASSSPTGVETQYFGPGTRLLVL.

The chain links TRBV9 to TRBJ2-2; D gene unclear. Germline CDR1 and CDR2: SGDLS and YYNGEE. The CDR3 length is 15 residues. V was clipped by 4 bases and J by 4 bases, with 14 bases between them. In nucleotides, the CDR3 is TGTGCCAGCAGCCAAAGGCTCCCAGGCACCGGGGAGCTGTTTTTT. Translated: CASSQRLPGTGELFF.

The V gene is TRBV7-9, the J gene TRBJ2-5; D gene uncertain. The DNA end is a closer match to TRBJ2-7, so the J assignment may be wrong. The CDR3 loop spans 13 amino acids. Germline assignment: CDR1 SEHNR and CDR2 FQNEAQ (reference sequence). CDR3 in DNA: TGTGCCAGCAGCTACAAACGCCAATACGAGCAGTACTTC. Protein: CASSYKRQYEQYF.

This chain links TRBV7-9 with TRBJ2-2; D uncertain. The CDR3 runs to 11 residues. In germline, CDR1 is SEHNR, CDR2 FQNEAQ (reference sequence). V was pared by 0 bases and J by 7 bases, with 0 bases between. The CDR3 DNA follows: TGTGCCAGCAGCTTAGCCGGGGAGCTGTTTTTT. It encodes CASSLAGELFF.

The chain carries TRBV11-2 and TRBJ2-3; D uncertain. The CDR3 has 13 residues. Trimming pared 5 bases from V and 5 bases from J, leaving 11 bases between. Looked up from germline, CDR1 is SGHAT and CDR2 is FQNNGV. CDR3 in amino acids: CASSPQVGDTQYF. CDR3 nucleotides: TGTGCCAGCAGCCCCCAGGTGGGAGATACGCAGTATTTT.

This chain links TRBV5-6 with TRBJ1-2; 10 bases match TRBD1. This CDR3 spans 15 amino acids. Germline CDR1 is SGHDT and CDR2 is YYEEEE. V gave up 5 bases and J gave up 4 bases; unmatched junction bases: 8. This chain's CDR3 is CASRPGTGVFYGYTF. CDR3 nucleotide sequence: TGTGCCAGCAGACCAGGGACAGGGGTATTCTATGGCTACACCTTC.